These T cell receptor beta chains were read from a single sample in a study of cytomegalovirus exposure and HLA in healthy donors. Method: immunoSEQ multiplex PCR; TCRdb's copy keeps in-frame clones and lacks some. The sample has around 160,000 clones, 70% seen once. Sequencing used PBMCs. These receptors were taken from a young man in good health and CMV-seropositive. The CDR3 runs from the conserved cysteine through the conserved F or W. A D gene is named only where the DNA matches it firmly. Clone size is not always given. Where it is, it says once, few, many or a class for expanded clones.

v_call: TRBV10-2; d_call: NA; j_call: TRBJ1-1; clone_size: NA; cdr3_nt: TGCGCCAGCAGTGACTTAGGGGTTGGGCAGCCGAACACTGAAGCTTTCTTT; cdr3_aa: CASSDLGVGQPNTEAFF
v_call: TRBV6-6; d_call: NA; j_call: TRBJ2-5; clone_size: NA; cdr3_nt: TGTGCCAGCAGTTACTCGATCGGGACCCAGTACTTC; cdr3_aa: CASSYSIGTQYF
v_call: TRBV10-3; d_call: NA; j_call: TRBJ1-1; clone_size: NA; cdr3_nt: TGTGCCACCTGTAGGGAGGAAGGCACTGAAGCTTTCTTT; cdr3_aa: CATCREEGTEAFF
v_call: TRBV5-6; d_call: NA; j_call: TRBJ1-1; clone_size: NA; cdr3_nt: TGTGCCAGCAGCTTGGGTGCACCCGGCACTGAAGCTTTCTTT; cdr3_aa: CASSLGAPGTEAFF
v_call: TRBV14; d_call: TRBD1; j_call: TRBJ1-1; clone_size: few; cdr3_nt: TGTGCCAGCAGCCGTGGACAGGGGGGGGTCGGTGAAGCTTTCTTT; cdr3_aa: CASSRGQGGVGEAFF
v_call: TRBV11-1; d_call: TRBD1; j_call: TRBJ1-6; clone_size: NA; cdr3_nt: TGTGCCAGCGGGACAGGGTTTAATTCACCCCTCCACTTT; cdr3_aa: CASGTGFNSPLHF
v_call: TRBV6-5; d_call: NA; j_call: TRBJ1-4; clone_size: NA; cdr3_nt: TGTGCCAGCAGTTACTCGCCCACCCAGGCGAATGTGGAACTGTTTTTT; cdr3_aa: CASSYSPTQANVELFF
v_call: TRBV28; d_call: NA; j_call: TRBJ1-5; clone_size: NA; cdr3_nt: TGTGCCAGCAGTTTAGGCACCGGCAATCAGCCCCAGCATTTT; cdr3_aa: CASSLGTGNQPQHF
v_call: TRBV5-6; d_call: NA; j_call: TRBJ2-1; clone_size: few; cdr3_nt: TGTGCCAGCAACCAGGGGACGGCCTCCTACAATGAGCAGTTCTTC; cdr3_aa: CASNQGTASYNEQFF
v_call: TRBV10-2; d_call: NA; j_call: TRBJ1-1; clone_size: NA; cdr3_nt: TGCGCCAGCAGTGCTCAGGTTCCTGAAGCTTTCTTT; cdr3_aa: CASSAQVPEAFF
v_call: TRBV7-9; d_call: NA; j_call: TRBJ1-4; clone_size: few; cdr3_nt: TGTGCCAGCAGCTTAGGAGGGAGATCTAATGAAAAACTGTTTTTT; cdr3_aa: CASSLGGRSNEKLFF
v_call: TRBV7-8; d_call: NA; j_call: TRBJ1-1; clone_size: once; cdr3_nt: TGTGCCAGCAGCTTAGATGCGGGGGCGCGTGGCACTGAAGCTTTCTTT; cdr3_aa: CASSLDAGARGTEAFF
v_call: TRBV2; d_call: NA; j_call: TRBJ1-1; clone_size: once; cdr3_nt: TGTGCCCCCGGAAAGGGGGAAAACACTGAAGCTTTCTTT; cdr3_aa: CAPGKGENTEAFF
v_call: TRBV2; d_call: NA; j_call: TRBJ2-3; clone_size: NA; cdr3_nt: TGTGCCAGCAGTGATGATACAGAGAACACAGATACGCAGTATTTT; cdr3_aa: CASSDDTENTDTQYF
v_call: TRBV7-9; d_call: TRBD1; j_call: TRBJ1-2; clone_size: NA; cdr3_nt: TGTGCCAGCAGCTTCGCAGGGGGTTCGTCTGGTTATGGCTACACCTTC; cdr3_aa: CASSFAGGSSGYGYTF
v_call: TRBV19; d_call: TRBD1; j_call: TRBJ1-4; clone_size: NA; cdr3_nt: TGTGCCAGCCGGTCGACAGGGGTAGGGGAAAAACTGTTTTTT; cdr3_aa: CASRSTGVGEKLFF
v_call: TRBV10-3; d_call: NA; j_call: TRBJ1-2; clone_size: NA; cdr3_nt: TGTGCCATCAGGGACACCTCTGACTATGGCTACACCTTC; cdr3_aa: CAIRDTSDYGYTF
v_call: TRBV6-1; d_call: NA; j_call: TRBJ1-1; clone_size: NA; cdr3_nt: TGTGCCAGCAGTTTGCGGATGACTGAAGCTTTCTTT; cdr3_aa: CASSLRMTEAFF
v_call: TRBV6-5; d_call: NA; j_call: TRBJ2-5; clone_size: few; cdr3_nt: TGTGCCAGCAGTCCCTCTGGCAAGACCCAGTACTTC; cdr3_aa: CASSPSGKTQYF
v_call: TRBV27; d_call: TRBD1; j_call: TRBJ1-2; clone_size: few; cdr3_nt: TGTGCCAGCAGTTTAACTTTTAGGACAGGGGACGGCTACACCTTC; cdr3_aa: CASSLTFRTGDGYTF
v_call: TRBV28; d_call: NA; j_call: TRBJ1-2; clone_size: NA; cdr3_nt: TGTGCCAGCAGTTTATCGGCAGGGGACTATGGCTACACCTTC; cdr3_aa: CASSLSAGDYGYTF
v_call: TRBV4-1; d_call: TRBD2; j_call: TRBJ2-1; clone_size: few; cdr3_nt: TGCGCCAGCAGCGGAGGAGGCGGGAGAGCGAACAATGAGCAGTTCTTC; cdr3_aa: CASSGGGGRANNEQFF
v_call: TRBV6-1; d_call: TRBD2; j_call: TRBJ2-3; clone_size: few; cdr3_nt: TGTGCCAGCAGTGCGGGGAATTCGGCGGGAGTGGGGGCAGATACGCAGTATTTT; cdr3_aa: CASSAGNSAGVGADTQYF
v_call: TRBV25-1; d_call: TRBD1; j_call: TRBJ2-5; clone_size: NA; cdr3_nt: TGTGCCAGCAGTGAAATAGGACAGGGATTAGAGACCCAGTACTTC; cdr3_aa: CASSEIGQGLETQYF
v_call: TRBV7-2; d_call: TRBD1; j_call: TRBJ1-5; clone_size: NA; cdr3_nt: TGTGCCAGCACCCTCCGGACAGGGGGATCCGTCTCTAAACAGCCCCAGCATTTT; cdr3_aa: CASTLRTGGSVSKQPQHF
v_call: TRBV7-7; d_call: NA; j_call: TRBJ2-1; clone_size: NA; cdr3_nt: TGTGCTAGCAGTACGGGAGCGCGGGGTGAGCAGTTCTTC; cdr3_aa: CASSTGARGEQFF
v_call: TRBV14; d_call: NA; j_call: TRBJ2-5; clone_size: NA; cdr3_nt: TGTGCCAGCAGCCAGGCCGGGTCCCAGTACTTC; cdr3_aa: CASSQAGSQYF
v_call: TRBV6-5; d_call: TRBD1; j_call: TRBJ1-6; clone_size: NA; cdr3_nt: TGTGCCAGCAACCCCTCTCGACAGGGGAATTCACCCCTCCACTTT; cdr3_aa: CASNPSRQGNSPLHF
v_call: TRBV5-1; d_call: NA; j_call: TRBJ2-5; clone_size: few; cdr3_nt: TGCGCCAGCAGCTTGGGGCCGGGTCTGGTGGAGACCCAGTACTTC; cdr3_aa: CASSLGPGLVETQYF
v_call: TRBV19; d_call: NA; j_call: TRBJ1-1; clone_size: NA; cdr3_nt: TGTGCCAGTAGTATACCGGGGGGTGAAGCTTTCTTT; cdr3_aa: CASSIPGGEAFF
v_call: TRBV7-2; d_call: NA; j_call: TRBJ1-3; clone_size: NA; cdr3_nt: TGTGCCAGCAGCCCCAACCGCCGGGGAAACACCATATATTTT; cdr3_aa: CASSPNRRGNTIYF
v_call: TRBV11-2; d_call: TRBD2; j_call: TRBJ2-5; clone_size: NA; cdr3_nt: TGTGCCAGCAGCCCGACCGGGACTAGCGGGGCCAAAGAGACCCAGTACTTC; cdr3_aa: CASSPTGTSGAKETQYF
v_call: TRBV6-5; d_call: TRBD1; j_call: TRBJ1-2; clone_size: NA; cdr3_nt: TGTGCCAGCAGCCTGGGACAGCACTATGGCTACACCTTC; cdr3_aa: CASSLGQHYGYTF
v_call: TRBV4-1; d_call: TRBD1; j_call: TRBJ2-2; clone_size: few; cdr3_nt: TGCGCCAGCAGCCAAGAAATGGTAGACAGGGGGCGCGACGGGGAGCTGTTTTTT; cdr3_aa: CASSQEMVDRGRDGELFF
v_call: TRBV4-1; d_call: NA; j_call: TRBJ1-4; clone_size: NA; cdr3_nt: TGCGCCAGCAGCCAAGCTAACGTTAGAAATGAAAAACTGTTTTTT; cdr3_aa: CASSQANVRNEKLFF
v_call: TRBV5-1; d_call: NA; j_call: TRBJ2-1; clone_size: once; cdr3_nt: TGCGCCAGCAGCCACGGACAAGTACCGTACAATGAGCAGTTCTTC; cdr3_aa: CASSHGQVPYNEQFF
v_call: TRBV5-5; d_call: TRBD1; j_call: TRBJ1-1; clone_size: NA; cdr3_nt: TGTGCCAGCAGCTTGGACAGGGGGGGCACTGAAGCTTTCTTT; cdr3_aa: CASSLDRGGTEAFF
v_call: TRBV7-9; d_call: NA; j_call: TRBJ1-1; clone_size: few; cdr3_nt: TGTGCCAGCAGCTTCGGCGGGAACACTGAAGCTTTCTTT; cdr3_aa: CASSFGGNTEAFF
v_call: TRBV5-1; d_call: NA; j_call: TRBJ1-4; clone_size: NA; cdr3_nt: TGCGCCAGCAGCTTGGATCTAGACCCTAGAGAAAAACTGTTTTTT; cdr3_aa: CASSLDLDPREKLFF
v_call: TRBV5-6; d_call: NA; j_call: TRBJ1-5; clone_size: NA; cdr3_nt: TGTGCCAGCAGCTTCGCGGGACAGCCCCAGCATTTT; cdr3_aa: CASSFAGQPQHF
v_call: TRBV19; d_call: NA; j_call: TRBJ1-4; clone_size: NA; cdr3_nt: TGTGCCAGTAAGGGGTCGAGTGCTAATGAAAAACTGTTTTTT; cdr3_aa: CASKGSSANEKLFF
v_call: TRBV28; d_call: TRBD1; j_call: TRBJ1-3; clone_size: NA; cdr3_nt: TGTGCCAGCAGTTTGTGGGACAGGTCTAGCTCTGGAAACACCATATATTTT; cdr3_aa: CASSLWDRSSSGNTIYF
v_call: TRBV5-1; d_call: TRBD2; j_call: TRBJ2-5; clone_size: NA; cdr3_nt: TGCGCCAGCAGCTTGAGCTTAGCGGGGGGGCCTTTCCGCGGCGAGACCCAGTACTTC; cdr3_aa: CASSLSLAGGPFRGETQYF
v_call: TRBV5-4; d_call: NA; j_call: TRBJ1-2; clone_size: NA; cdr3_nt: TGTGCCAGCAGGTCGGGGGGTGGGGACAACTATGGCTACACCTTC; cdr3_aa: CASRSGGGDNYGYTF
v_call: TRBV5-1; d_call: NA; j_call: TRBJ2-1; clone_size: NA; cdr3_nt: TGCGCCAGCAGCGGGGGACAGCCGCGGGGTGAGCAGTTCTTC; cdr3_aa: CASSGGQPRGEQFF
v_call: TRBV7-3; d_call: NA; j_call: TRBJ2-2; clone_size: NA; cdr3_nt: TGTGCCAGCAGCTTAATGGGGCAGGGCGACACCGGGGAGCTGTTTTTT; cdr3_aa: CASSLMGQGDTGELFF
v_call: TRBV6-5; d_call: NA; j_call: TRBJ1-1; clone_size: NA; cdr3_nt: TGTGCCAGCAGTTTCAGACAGGACCGGAACACTGAAGCTTTCTTT; cdr3_aa: CASSFRQDRNTEAFF
v_call: TRBV5-1; d_call: TRBD2; j_call: TRBJ2-5; clone_size: NA; cdr3_nt: TGCGCCAGCAAGAAACCGGGGCTAGCGGGAGTTTTAGGGAAAGAGACCCAGTACTTC; cdr3_aa: CASKKPGLAGVLGKETQYF
v_call: TRBV25-1; d_call: NA; j_call: TRBJ1-2; clone_size: NA; cdr3_nt: TGTGCCAGCAGTAAACAACATAACTATGGCTACACCTTC; cdr3_aa: CASSKQHNYGYTF
v_call: TRBV18; d_call: NA; j_call: TRBJ1-5; clone_size: NA; cdr3_nt: TGTGCCAGCTCGGTCCCGGGCAATCAGCCCCAGCATTTT; cdr3_aa: CASSVPGNQPQHF
v_call: TRBV30; d_call: NA; j_call: TRBJ1-5; clone_size: NA; cdr3_nt: TGTGCCTGGAGTCCGGCAGGGAATCAGCCCCAGCATTTT; cdr3_aa: CAWSPAGNQPQHF